This T cell receptor (beta chain) was profiled in a study of blood T cell repertoires in COVID-19. Across the whole study: Researchers got acute and convalescent COVID-19 samples from the United States, Italy and Spain. T cells, B-cell-depleted T cells, or PBMCs provided the cDNA or gDNA that served as material.

TCRdb's table, derived via immunoSEQ multiplex PCR, lists solely in-frame clones and lacks some. In the table there are roughly 130,000 clones, approximately 88% of which are singletons. Looked up from germline, CDR1 is SGHRS and CDR2 is YFSETQ. V lost 7 bases and J lost 4, with 11 bases in between. CDR3 size: 12 residues. Enrolled through a virtual design, the participants were between roughly 18 and 100 years of age and came from some 25 US areas. Sequencing input: PBMCs or T cells enriched from blood (not recorded which). The gene calls are TRBV5-1 and TRBJ1-2; D is uncertain. The receptor was derived from a middle-aged man with acute COVID-19. The CDR3 DNA reads as TGCGCCAGCTCCCTAGAAGGCTATGGCTACACCTTC. It yields the protein CASSLEGYGYTF.